The 9 T cell receptor beta chains below were found in one sample sequenced in a study of T cell repertoires in cytomegalovirus infection. From the reads, TCRdb called clonotypes with MiXCR, one entry per CDR3 protein. Here the sample spans approximately 110,000 distinct CDR3 sequences, roughly 30% being singletons. Their antigens remain unidentified. The specimen comprised CD8+ T cells from cultured PBMCs, sampled from culture after CMV antigen stimulation. The receptors shown here come from a human donor in good health (CMV status not recorded). Some clones in this sample may be carry-over from other donors' samples.

Here the CDR3 DNA reads TGCGCCAGCAGCCTCTCTTCGGCTACACAAGAGACCCAGTACTTC. This encodes CASSLSSATQETQYF. This sequence joins TRBV4-1 and TRBJ2-5; D is undetermined. Trimming shortened V by 4 bases and J by 2 bases, and 14 bases separated the two germline ends. The CDR3 length is 15 residues. The germline gives CDR1 MGHRA, CDR2 YSYEKL.

V and J are TRBV27 and TRBJ2-5, with 7 positions matching TRBD1. V trimming: 9 bases; J trimming: 5 bases; junction bases outside the gene matches: 9. The CDR3 covers 13 residues. Germline V gives CDR1 MNHEY, CDR2 SMNVEV (reference sequence). Written as DNA, the CDR3 is TGTGCCAGTCGACAGGGTCCGAGGGAGACCCAGTACTTC. Translated, it gives CASRQGPRETQYF.

This clonotype was detected a few times. The CDR3 DNA sequence: TGTGCCAGCAGCTTCGGGCAGGGCTACACCTTC. Protein: CASSFGQGYTF. The genes are TRBV5-4 and TRBJ1-2; D call uncertain. CDR1 is SGHNT, CDR2 YYREEE, per germline (reference sequence). V gave up 2 bases and J gave up 8 bases, with 7 bases separating them. The CDR3 runs to 11 residues. Filled out from reference TRBV5-4 and TRBJ1-2, the complete variable domain reads ETGVTQSPTHLIKTRGQQVTLRCSSQSGHNTVSWYQQALGQGPQFIFQYYREEENGRGNFPPRFSGLQFPNYSSELNVNALELDDSALYLCASSFGQGYTFGSGTRLTVV.

The chain carries TRBV7-6 and TRBJ1-6; no clear D. V was shortened by 5 bases and J by 9 bases, with 11 bases between the two germline ends. Germline V gene lookup returns CDR1 SGHVS and CDR2 FNYEAQ. The CDR3 is 13 amino acids. The CDR3 DNA reads as TGTGCCAGCAGCCCCGGTCGGTTTTCACCCCTCCACTTT. The encoded protein is CASSPGRFSPLHF.

The chain uses TRBV12-3 or TRBV12-4 and TRBJ2-3; 11 bases match TRBD2. V lost 6 bases to trimming and J lost 6 bases; unmatched junction nucleotides: 2. CDR3 length equals 13 residues. As DNA, the CDR3 is TGTGCCAGCAGCCCTAGCGGGGGGGATACGCAGTATTTT. Translation: CASSPSGGDTQYF.

The chain has TRBV4-3 and TRBJ2-7, with D possibly matching TRBD2 (5 bases). Trimming cost V 0 bases and J 3 bases, with 12 bases left between them. The CDR3 spans 15 residues. Germline V gene lookup returns CDR1 LGHNA and CDR2 YSLEER. The CDR3 coding sequence is TGCGCCAGCAGCCAAGAGAGGGTTTCCTACTACGAGCAGTACTTC. Its translation: CASSQERVSYYEQYF.

In its sample, this clonotype was seen a few times. The CDR3 bases are TGTGCCAGCAGCCAAACGGCGGGGGGGAGCACAGATACGCAGTATTTT. Translation gives CASSQTAGGSTDTQYF. The chain employs TRBV3-1 and TRBJ2-3, with 9 nucleotides matching TRBD2. V trimming: 2 bases; J trimming: 0 bases; junction bases outside the gene matches: 3. Per the germline V gene, CDR1 is LGHDT and CDR2 is YNNKEL (reference sequence). There are 16 residues in the CDR3.

This clonotype has just a few counts. The DNA for the CDR3 is TGTGCCAGCAAACACCTCCCGCCGGGGGACGAGCAGTACTTC. It specifies CASKHLPPGDEQYF. This chain connects TRBV6-5 to TRBJ2-7, with a possible D match to TRBD2 (6 bases). The V and J ends lost 7 bases and 5 bases respectively, with 18 bases between them. The CDR3 runs 14 residues. Germline CDR1 is MNHEY and CDR2 is SVGAGI.

This clonotype was detected a few times. The rearrangement uses TRBV7-9 and TRBJ2-6, with 11 bases matching TRBD1. Trimming took 2 bases from V and 3 from J; bases not matched to a gene: 3. The CDR3 runs 17 residues. The V gene's germline CDR1 is SEHNR and CDR2 FQNEAQ (reference sequence). This CDR3 reads CASSLRTGGRGANVLTF. The CDR3 DNA sequence: TGTGCCAGCAGCTTACGGACAGGGGGCCGTGGGGCCAACGTCCTGACTTTC.